The clone carrying this T cell receptor beta chain was observed at least ten times. What it binds is not known. TCRdb re-derived calls from the reads in MiXCR, one entry per CDR3 protein. The sample has 600,000 to 800,000 distinct CDR3 sequences, 20% to 30% seen once. The sample comes from a study of T cell repertoires in cytomegalovirus infection. Study at large: TCR beta signatures that were public indicated CMV infection and matching HLA type. Points from the study as a whole: Cumulated frequencies of public TCR beta families served to identify carriers of CMV plus the relevant HLA. Across the ex vivo response, the dominant clonotypes were HLA-C-restricted CMV-specific TCR beta clonotypes.

The sequence was collected from a human donor in good health (CMV status not recorded). Some clones in this sample may be carry-over from other donors' samples. Sequenced: CD8+ T cells from PBMCs.

The CDR3 region is CASSGRVEQETQYF. In DNA form, the CDR3 reads TGTGCCAGCAGCGGAAGGGTGGAGCAAGAGACCCAGTACTTC. V gene TRBV7-9 combines with J gene TRBJ2-5; D unclear. Per the germline V gene, CDR1 is SEHNR and CDR2 is FQNEAQ (reference sequence). The V gene lost 5 bases and the J gene lost 2 bases, with 12 bases spanning the gap. The CDR3 has 14 amino acids.